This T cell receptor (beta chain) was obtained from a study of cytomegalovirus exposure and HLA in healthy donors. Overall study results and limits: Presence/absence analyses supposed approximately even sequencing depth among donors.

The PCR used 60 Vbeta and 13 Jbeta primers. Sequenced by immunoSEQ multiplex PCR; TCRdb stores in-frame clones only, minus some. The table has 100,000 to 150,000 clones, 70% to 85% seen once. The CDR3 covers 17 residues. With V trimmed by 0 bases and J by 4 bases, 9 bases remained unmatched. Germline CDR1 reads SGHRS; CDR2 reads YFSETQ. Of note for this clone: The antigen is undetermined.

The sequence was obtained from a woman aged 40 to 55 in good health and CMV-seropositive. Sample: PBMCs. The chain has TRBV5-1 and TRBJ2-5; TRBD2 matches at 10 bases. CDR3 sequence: CASSLAFLAGVGETQYF. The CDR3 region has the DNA TGCGCCAGCAGCTTGGCCTTTCTAGCGGGAGTAGGAGAGACCCAGTACTTC.